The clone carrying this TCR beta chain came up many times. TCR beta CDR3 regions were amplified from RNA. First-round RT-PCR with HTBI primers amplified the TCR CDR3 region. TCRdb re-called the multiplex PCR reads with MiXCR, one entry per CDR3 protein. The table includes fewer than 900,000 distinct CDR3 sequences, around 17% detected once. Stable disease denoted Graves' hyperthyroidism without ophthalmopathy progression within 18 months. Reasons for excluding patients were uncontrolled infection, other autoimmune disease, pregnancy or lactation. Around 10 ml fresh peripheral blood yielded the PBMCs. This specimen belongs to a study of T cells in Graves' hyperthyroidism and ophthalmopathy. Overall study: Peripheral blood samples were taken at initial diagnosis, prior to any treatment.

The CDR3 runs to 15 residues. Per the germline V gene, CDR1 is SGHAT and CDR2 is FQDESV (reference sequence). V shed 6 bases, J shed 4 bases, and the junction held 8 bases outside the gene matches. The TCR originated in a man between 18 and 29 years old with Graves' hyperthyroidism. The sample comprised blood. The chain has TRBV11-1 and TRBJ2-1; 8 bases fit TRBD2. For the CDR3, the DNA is TGTGCCAGCAGAAGCTCGGGGACTAGGTACAATGAGCAGTTCTTC. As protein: CASRSSGTRYNEQFF. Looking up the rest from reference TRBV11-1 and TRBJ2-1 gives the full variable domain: EAEVAQSPRYKITEKSQAVAFWCDPISGHATLYWYRQILGQGPELLVQFQDESVVDDSQLPKDRFSAERLKGVDSTLKIQPAELGDSAMYLCASRSSGTRYNEQFFGPGTRLTVL.